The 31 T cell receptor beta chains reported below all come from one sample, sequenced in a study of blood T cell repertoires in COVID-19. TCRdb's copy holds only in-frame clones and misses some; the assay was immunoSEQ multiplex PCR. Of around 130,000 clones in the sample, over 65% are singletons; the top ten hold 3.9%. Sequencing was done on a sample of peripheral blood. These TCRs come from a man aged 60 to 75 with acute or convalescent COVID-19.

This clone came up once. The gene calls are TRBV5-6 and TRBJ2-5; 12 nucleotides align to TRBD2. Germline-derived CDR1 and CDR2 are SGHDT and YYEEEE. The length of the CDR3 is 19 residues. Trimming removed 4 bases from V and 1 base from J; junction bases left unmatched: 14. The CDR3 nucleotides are TGTGCCAGCAGCCTTACCACTCCCCTAGCGGGAGGGCGCCAAGAGACCCAGTACTTC. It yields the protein CASSLTTPLAGGRQETQYF.

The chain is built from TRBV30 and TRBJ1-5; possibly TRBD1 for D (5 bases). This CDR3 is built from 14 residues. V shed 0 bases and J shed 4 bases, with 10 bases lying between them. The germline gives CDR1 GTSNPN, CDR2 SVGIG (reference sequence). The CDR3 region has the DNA TGTGCCTGGAGTGTAAGGGCAGGGAATCAGCCCCAGCATTTT. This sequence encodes CAWSVRAGNQPQHF.

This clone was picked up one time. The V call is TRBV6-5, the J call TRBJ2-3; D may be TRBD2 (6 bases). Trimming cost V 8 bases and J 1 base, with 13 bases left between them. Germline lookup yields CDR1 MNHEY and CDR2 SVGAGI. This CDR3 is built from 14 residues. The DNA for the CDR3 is TGTGCCAGCTTGGAGGGCGATCGCACAGATACGCAGTATTTT. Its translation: CASLEGDRTDTQYF.

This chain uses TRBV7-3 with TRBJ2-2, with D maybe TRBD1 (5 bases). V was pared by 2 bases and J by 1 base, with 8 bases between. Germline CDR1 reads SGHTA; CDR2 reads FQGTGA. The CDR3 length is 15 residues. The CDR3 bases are TGTGCCAGCAGCTTAGGCCAGGGGAACACCGGGGAGCTGTTTTTT. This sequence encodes CASSLGQGNTGELFF.

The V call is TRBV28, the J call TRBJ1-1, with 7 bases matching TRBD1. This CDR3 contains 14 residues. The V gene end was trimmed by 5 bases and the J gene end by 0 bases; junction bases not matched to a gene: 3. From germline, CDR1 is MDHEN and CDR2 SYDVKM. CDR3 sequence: CASSTGAVNTEAFF. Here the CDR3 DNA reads TGTGCCAGCAGTACAGGGGCCGTGAACACTGAAGCTTTCTTT.

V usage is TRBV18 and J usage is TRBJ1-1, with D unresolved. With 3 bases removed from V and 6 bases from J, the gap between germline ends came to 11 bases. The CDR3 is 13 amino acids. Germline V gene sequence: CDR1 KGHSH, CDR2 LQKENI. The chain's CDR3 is CASSPPGISEAFF. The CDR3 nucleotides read TGTGCCAGCTCACCTCCCGGGATTTCTGAAGCTTTCTTT.

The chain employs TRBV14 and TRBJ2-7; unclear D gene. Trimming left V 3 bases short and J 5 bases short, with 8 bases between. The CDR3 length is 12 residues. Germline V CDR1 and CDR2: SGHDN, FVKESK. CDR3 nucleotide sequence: TGTGCCAGCAGCCAGCCGTCGGACGAGCAGTACTTC. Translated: CASSQPSDEQYF.

The CDR3 sequence is CASSLKEREGHEQFF. DNA for the CDR3: TGCGCCAGCAGCTTGAAGGAGCGGGAGGGTCATGAGCAGTTCTTC. The chain couples TRBV5-1 to TRBJ2-1; TRBD2 agrees at 10 bases. This CDR3 comprises 15 residues. V dropped 1 base and J dropped 8; count of bases not matched to a gene: 6. Germline V gene sequence: CDR1 SGHRS, CDR2 YFSETQ.

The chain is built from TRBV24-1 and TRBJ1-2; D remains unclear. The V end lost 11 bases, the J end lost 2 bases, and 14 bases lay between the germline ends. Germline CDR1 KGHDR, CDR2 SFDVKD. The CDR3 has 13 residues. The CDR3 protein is CAISRAKNYGYTF. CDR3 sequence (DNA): TGTGCCATCTCGCGGGCAAAAAACTATGGCTACACCTTC.

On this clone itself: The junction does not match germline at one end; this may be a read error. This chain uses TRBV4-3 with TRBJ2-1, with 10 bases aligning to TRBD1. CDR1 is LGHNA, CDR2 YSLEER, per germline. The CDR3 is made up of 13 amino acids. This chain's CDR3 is CASSQRTGGRLIF. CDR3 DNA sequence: TGCGCCAGCAGCCAACGGACAGGGGGTCGATTAATCTTC.

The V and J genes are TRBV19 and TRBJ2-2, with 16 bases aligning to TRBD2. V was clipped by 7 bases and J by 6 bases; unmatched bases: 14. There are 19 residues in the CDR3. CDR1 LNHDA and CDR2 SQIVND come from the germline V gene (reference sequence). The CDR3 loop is CASNPGTSGRADTSGELFF. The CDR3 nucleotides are TGTGCCAGTAACCCAGGGACTAGCGGGAGGGCCGACACATCCGGGGAGCTGTTTTTT.

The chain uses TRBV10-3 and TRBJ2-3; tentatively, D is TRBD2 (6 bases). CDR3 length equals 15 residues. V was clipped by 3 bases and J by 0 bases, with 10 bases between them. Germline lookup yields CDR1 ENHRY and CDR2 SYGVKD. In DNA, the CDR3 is TGTGCCATCAGTGATGGTAGCGGCAGCACAGATACGCAGTATTTT. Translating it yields CAISDGSGSTDTQYF.

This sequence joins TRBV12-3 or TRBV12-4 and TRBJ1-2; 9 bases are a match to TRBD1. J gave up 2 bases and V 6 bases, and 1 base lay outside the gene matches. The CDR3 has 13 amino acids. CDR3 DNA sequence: TGTGCCAGCAGCGGACAGGGGAACTATGGCTACACCTTC. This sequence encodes CASSGQGNYGYTF.

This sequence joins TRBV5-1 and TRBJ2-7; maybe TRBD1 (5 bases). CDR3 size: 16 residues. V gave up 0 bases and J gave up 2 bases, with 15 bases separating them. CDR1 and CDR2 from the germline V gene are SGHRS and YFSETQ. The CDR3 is CASSLAGLVGTYEQYF. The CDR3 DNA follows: TGCGCCAGCAGCTTGGCAGGGCTAGTAGGGACCTACGAGCAGTACTTC.

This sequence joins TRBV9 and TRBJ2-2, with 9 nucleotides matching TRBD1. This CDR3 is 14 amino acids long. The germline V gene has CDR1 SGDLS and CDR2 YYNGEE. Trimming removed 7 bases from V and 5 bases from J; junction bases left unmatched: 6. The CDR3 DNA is TGTGCCAGCCAGGGACAGGGAATAACCGGGGAGCTGTTTTTT. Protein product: CASQGQGITGELFF.

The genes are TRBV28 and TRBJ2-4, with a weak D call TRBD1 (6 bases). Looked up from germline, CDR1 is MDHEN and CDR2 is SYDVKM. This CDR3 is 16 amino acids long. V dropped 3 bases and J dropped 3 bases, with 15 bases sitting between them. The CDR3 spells CASSFSGRGGKNIQYF. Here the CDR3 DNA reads TGTGCCAGCAGTTTCTCAGGGCGAGGGGGCAAAAACATTCAGTACTTC.

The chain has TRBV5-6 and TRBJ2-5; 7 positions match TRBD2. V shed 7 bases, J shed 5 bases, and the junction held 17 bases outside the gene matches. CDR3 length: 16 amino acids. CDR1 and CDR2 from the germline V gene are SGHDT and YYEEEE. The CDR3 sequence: CASSSWGRAFGETQYF. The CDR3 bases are TGTGCCAGCTCTTCGTGGGGGAGGGCGTTCGGGGAGACCCAGTACTTC.

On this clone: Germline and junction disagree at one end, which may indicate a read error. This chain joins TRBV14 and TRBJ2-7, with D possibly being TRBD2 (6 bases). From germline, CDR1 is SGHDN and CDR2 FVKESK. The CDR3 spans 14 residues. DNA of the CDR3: TGTGCCAGCACCAACTGGCAACGACCGGGACTTTTGCACTTC. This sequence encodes CASTNWQRPGLLHF.

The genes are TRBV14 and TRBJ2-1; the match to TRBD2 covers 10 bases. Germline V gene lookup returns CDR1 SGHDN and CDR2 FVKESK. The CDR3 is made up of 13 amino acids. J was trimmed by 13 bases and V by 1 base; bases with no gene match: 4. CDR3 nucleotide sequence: TGTGCCAGCAGCCAAGGGGCTAGCGGGAGACAGTTCTTC. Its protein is CASSQGASGRQFF.

The CDR3 DNA follows: TGTGCCAGCAGTGGCCAGTGGGGACTAGCGGGAGAATGGCAGTTCTTC. It encodes CASSGQWGLAGEWQFF. The chain recombines TRBV7-2 with TRBJ2-1; 14 bases map to TRBD2. Unmatched junction bases numbered 13, after V lost 6 bases and J lost 12 bases. CDR3 length: 16 amino acids. Per the germline V gene, CDR1 is SGHTA and CDR2 is FQGNSA.

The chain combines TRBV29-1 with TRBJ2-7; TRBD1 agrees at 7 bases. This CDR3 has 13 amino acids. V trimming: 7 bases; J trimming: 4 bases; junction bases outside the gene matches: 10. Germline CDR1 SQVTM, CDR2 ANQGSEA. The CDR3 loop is CSAAGGGSYEQYF. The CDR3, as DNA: TGCAGCGCAGCAGGGGGTGGGTCTTACGAGCAGTACTTC.

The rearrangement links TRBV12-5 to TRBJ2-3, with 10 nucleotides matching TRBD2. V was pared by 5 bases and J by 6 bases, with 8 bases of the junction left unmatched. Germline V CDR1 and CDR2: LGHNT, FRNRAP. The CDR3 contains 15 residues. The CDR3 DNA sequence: TGTGCTAGTGGTCTCGGAGCGGGAGGGCCGGATACGCAGTATTTT. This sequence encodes CASGLGAGGPDTQYF.

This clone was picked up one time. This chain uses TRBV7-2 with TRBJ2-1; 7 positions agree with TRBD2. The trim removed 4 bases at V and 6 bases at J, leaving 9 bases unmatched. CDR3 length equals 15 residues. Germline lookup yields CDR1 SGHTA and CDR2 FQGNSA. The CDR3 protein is CASSSSPGLVNEQFF. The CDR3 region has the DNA TGTGCCAGCAGCTCTTCGCCCGGACTAGTCAATGAGCAGTTCTTC.

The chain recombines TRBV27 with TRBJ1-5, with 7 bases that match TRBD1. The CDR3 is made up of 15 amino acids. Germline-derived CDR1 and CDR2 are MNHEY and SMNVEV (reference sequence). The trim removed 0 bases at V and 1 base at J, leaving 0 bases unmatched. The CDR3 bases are TGTGCCAGCAGTTTATCGGGACAGAGCAATCAGCCCCAGCATTTT. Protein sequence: CASSLSGQSNQPQHF.

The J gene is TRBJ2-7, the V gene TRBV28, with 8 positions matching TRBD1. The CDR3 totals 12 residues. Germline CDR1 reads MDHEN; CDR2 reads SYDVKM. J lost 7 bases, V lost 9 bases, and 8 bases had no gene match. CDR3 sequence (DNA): TGTGCCAGTCCCGGGACAGGTGGAGAGCAGTACTTC. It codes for CASPGTGGEQYF.

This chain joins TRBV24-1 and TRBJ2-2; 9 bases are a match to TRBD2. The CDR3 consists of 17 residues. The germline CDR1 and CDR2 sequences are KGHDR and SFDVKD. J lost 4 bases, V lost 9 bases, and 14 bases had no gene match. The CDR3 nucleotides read TGTGCCACCGGGGGGTTAGGTAGCGGGAGAAGCACCGGGGAGCTGTTTTTT. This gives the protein CATGGLGSGRSTGELFF.

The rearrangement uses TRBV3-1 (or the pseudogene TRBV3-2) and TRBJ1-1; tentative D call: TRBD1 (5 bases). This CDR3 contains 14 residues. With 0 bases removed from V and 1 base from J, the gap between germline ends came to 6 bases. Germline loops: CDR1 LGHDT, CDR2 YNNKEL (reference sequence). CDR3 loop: CASSQDGGNTEAFF. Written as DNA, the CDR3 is TGTGCCAGCAGCCAAGACGGGGGGAACACTGAAGCTTTCTTT.

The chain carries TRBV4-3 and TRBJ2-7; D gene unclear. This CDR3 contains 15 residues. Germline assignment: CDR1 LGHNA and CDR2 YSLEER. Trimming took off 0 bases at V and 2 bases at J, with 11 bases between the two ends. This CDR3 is CASSQEQASTYEQYF. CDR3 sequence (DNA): TGCGCCAGCAGCCAAGAGCAGGCCTCGACCTACGAGCAGTACTTC.

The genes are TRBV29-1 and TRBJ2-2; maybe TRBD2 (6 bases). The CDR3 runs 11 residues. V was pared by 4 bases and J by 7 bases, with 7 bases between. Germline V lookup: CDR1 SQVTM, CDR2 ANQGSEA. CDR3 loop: CSVVEGGELFF. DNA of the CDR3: TGCAGCGTTGTGGAGGGCGGGGAGCTGTTTTTT.

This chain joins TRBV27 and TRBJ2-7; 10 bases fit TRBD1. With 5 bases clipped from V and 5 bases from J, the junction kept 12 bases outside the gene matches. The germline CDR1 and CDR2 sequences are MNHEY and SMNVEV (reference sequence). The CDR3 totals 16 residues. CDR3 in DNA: TGTGCCAGCAGTGGGCGGGACAGGGGAAACCTGAACGAGCAGTACTTC. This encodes CASSGRDRGNLNEQYF.

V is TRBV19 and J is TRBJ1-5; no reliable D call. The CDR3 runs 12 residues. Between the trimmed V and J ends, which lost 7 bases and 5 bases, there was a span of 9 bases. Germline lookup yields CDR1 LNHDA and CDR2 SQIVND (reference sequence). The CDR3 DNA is TGTGCCAGTACTAGTCTTGATCAGCCCCAGCATTTT. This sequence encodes CASTSLDQPQHF.